What follows is one T cell receptor beta chain and its context. Treatment of the sample: randomized to nivolumab then ipilimumab (arm A) or the reverse (arm B). These data come from a study of sequential checkpoint blockade in melanoma. Study context: Maintenance nivolumab came after either treatment sequence.

CDR1 is MNHEY, CDR2 SMNVEV, per germline (reference sequence). The V end lost 3 bases, the J end lost 7 bases, and 10 bases lay between the germline ends. The CDR3 has 13 residues. Repertoires were generated with immunoSEQ multiplex PCR, while TCRdb's copy carries only in-frame clones and drops some. The sample includes tens of thousands of clones, 65% to 85% of them seen just once. The chain combines TRBV27 with TRBJ1-5; TRBD1 might be the D (6 bases). This sequence originates from a human donor with melanoma. The sequencing used CD8+ T cells sorted from blood (inferred from file names), collected from a patient given nivolumab and ipilimumab in sequence. In DNA form, the CDR3 reads TGTGCCAGCAGTTTCGGGGGGCAGCAGCCCCAGCATTTT. Translated: CASSFGGQQPQHF.